This paragraph covers one T cell receptor beta chain sequence. The sample originates from a study of blood T cell repertoires in COVID-19. Turning to the study itself: PBMCs, B-cell-depleted T cells, or T cells provided the cDNA or gDNA that made up the material.

Profiled with immunoSEQ multiplex PCR; TCRdb holds only in-frame clones, not every one. The sample lists around 190,000 clones, about 88% occurring once. The CDR3 contains 15 residues. The V gene's germline CDR1 is SGHTS and CDR2 YDEGEE. Trimming took off 4 bases at V and 7 bases at J, with 18 bases between the two ends. This chain uses TRBV5-8 with TRBJ1-5; D possibly corresponds to TRBD1 (6 bases). This TCR derives from a young man who had recovered from COVID-19. The material sequenced was peripheral blood. The chain's CDR3 is CASSLGTQKLQPQHF. CDR3 DNA sequence: TGTGCCAGCAGCCTCGGGACACAAAAACTACAGCCCCAGCATTTT. Together with reference TRBV5-8 and TRBJ1-5, the CDR3 gives the full variable domain: EAGVTQSPTHLIKTRGQQATLRCSPISGHTSVYWYQQALGLGLQFLLWYDEGEERNRGNFPPRFSGRQFPNYSSELNVNALELEDSALYLCASSLGTQKLQPQHFGDGTRLSIL.